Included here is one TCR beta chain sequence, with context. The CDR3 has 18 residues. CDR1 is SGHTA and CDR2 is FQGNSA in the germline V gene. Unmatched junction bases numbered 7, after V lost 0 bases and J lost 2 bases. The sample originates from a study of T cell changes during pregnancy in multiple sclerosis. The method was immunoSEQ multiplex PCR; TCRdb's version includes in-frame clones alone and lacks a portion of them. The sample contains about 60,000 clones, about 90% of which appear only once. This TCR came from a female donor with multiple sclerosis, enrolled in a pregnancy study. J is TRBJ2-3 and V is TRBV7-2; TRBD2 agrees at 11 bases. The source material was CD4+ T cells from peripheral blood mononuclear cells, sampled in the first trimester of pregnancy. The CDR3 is CASSLAQLAGGYTDTQYF. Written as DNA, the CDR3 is TGTGCCAGCAGCTTAGCCCAGCTAGCGGGGGGTTACACAGATACGCAGTATTTT.